This TCR beta chain was documented in a study of T cell repertoires in cytomegalovirus infection (dated by TCRdb to about 2019). Concerning the study at large: The HLA type of each donor mattered for the analysis, because public TCR beta signatures pointed to carriage of CMV infection along with the matching HLA type.

Many counts were recorded for this clonotype. Its cognate antigen has yet to be identified. It has no much larger one-base neighbor in the sample; base qualities were not kept. Broad study findings and their caveats: The ex vivo response was dominated by HLA-C-restricted CMV-specific TCR beta clonotypes, which also provided the single most frequent clonotype in two of eight donors. Cumulative frequency of public TCR beta family members discriminated carriers of CMV infection plus the relevant HLA type in this cohort and an independent approximately 350-donor cohort.

Taken from the germline V gene, the CDR1 and CDR2 loops are SGHTA and FQGTGA. There are 15 amino acids in the CDR3, from cysteine to phenylalanine inclusive. Of all the DNA, just the CDR3 is kept, 45 bases in frame from base 1. Relative to germline, V is missing 1 base and J is missing 2 bases, with 2 bases of the junction outside any gene match. Sequencing relied on an Illumina HiSeq 1500. TCRdb reworked the public reads: Q25 trimming with fastp, MiXCR clone assembly, productive beta chains retained. Identical CDR3 proteins give one entry, which carries the most common genes and DNA. Across this sample there are over 150,000 distinct CDR3 sequences, with roughly a fifth seen only once. The top ten clones comprise around 2.7% of the sample.

This chain joins TRBV7-3 to TRBJ2-5; TRBD2 fits 9 bases in the junction. This TCR was sampled from a human donor in good health (CMV status not recorded). Some clones in this sample may be carry-over from other donors' samples. Sequenced material: PBMCs. The nucleotide sequence reads as follows: TGTGCCAGCAGCTTAAATAGCGGGGGTCAAGAGACCCAGTACTTC. Its translation is CASSLNSGGQETQYF. Full variable domain (CDR3 extended with the reference TRBV7-3 and TRBJ2-5 proteins): GAGVSQTPSNKVTEKGKYVELRCDPISGHTALYWYRQSLGQGPEFLIYFQGTGAADDSGLPNDRFFAVRPEGSVSTLKIQRTERGDSAVYLCASSLNSGGQETQYFGPGTRLLVL.